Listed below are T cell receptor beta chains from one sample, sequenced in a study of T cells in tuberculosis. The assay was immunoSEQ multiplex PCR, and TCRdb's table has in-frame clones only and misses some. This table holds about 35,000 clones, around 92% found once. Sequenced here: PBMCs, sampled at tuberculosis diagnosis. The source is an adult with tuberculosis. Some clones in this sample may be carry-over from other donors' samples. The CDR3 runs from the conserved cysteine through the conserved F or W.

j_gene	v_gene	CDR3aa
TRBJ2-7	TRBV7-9	CASSYVTLAGGRDEQYF
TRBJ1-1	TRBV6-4	CASSTVMNTEAFF
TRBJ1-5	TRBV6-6	CASGDRLSAQPQHF
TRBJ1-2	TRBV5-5	CASSGQGRWYTF
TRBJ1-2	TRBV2	CASLPDRGMMGVYGYTF
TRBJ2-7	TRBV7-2	CASSLGGGIYEQYF
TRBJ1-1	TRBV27	CASSNYPMETEAFF
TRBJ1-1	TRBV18	CASSPGRANTEAFF
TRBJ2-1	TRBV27	CASRRGTGGANEQFF
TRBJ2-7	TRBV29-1	CSVYGTSGYEQYF
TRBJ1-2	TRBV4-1	CASSHQGAHGYTF
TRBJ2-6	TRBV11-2	CASSLGGSGANVLTF
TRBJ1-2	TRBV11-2	CASSTPRRAGNNYGYTF
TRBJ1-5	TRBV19	CASSITYQPQHF
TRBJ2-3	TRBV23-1	CASSQLTRDRTDTQYF
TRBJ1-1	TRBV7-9	CASSPDGQGRTEAFF
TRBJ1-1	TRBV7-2	CASRGNLNTEAFF
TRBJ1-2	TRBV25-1	CASSPSQGQGFGGYTF
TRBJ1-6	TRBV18	CASSPNSGQENSPLHF
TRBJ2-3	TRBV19	CASSIPRQGSTDTQYF
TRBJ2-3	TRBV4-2	CASSLTGTRGDTQYF
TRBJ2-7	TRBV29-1	CSVEGGTGNYEQYF